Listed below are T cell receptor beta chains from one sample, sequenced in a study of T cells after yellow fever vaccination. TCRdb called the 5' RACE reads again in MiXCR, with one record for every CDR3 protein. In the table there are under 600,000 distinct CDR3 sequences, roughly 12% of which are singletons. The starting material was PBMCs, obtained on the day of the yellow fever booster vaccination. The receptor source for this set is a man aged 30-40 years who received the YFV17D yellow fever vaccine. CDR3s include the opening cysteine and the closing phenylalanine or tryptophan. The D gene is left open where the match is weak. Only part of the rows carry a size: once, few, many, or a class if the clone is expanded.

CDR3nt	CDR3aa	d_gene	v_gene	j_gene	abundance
TGTGCCAGCAGCCAAGAGTGGTCTAAGTCGGCGGAGGCTCAAGAGACCCAGTACTTC	CASSQEWSKSAEAQETQYF	-	TRBV14	TRBJ2-5	many
TGTGCCAGCAGCCAAGATAATGCGGGGAACGCTGAAGCTTTCTTT	CASSQDNAGNAEAFF	-	TRBV14	TRBJ1-1	few
TGCGCCAGCAGTTTTTTAGGAGGAGGGGACCTCTATGGCTACACCTTC	CASSFLGGGDLYGYTF	-	TRBV4-3	TRBJ1-2	few
TGTGCCAGCAGTTACTACCGGGACAGGGTTGGCTACACCTTC	CASSYYRDRVGYTF	TRBD1	TRBV6-5	TRBJ1-2	-
TGCAGTGCTAGACTGGGGGGGTACACTGAAGCTTTCTTT	CSARLGGYTEAFF	-	TRBV20-1	TRBJ1-1	-
TGTGCCAGTATCGGACTAGCGGGAGCTGTCGGGGAGCTGTTTTTT	CASIGLAGAVGELFF	TRBD2	TRBV2	TRBJ2-2	-
TGTGCCACCAGTGATCCCGGGGCCAGGACCCAAGAGACCCAGTACTTC	CATSDPGARTQETQYF	-	TRBV24-1	TRBJ2-5	few
TGTGCCAGCAGCTTAGAACCCGGGCAGCCCCAGCATTTT	CASSLEPGQPQHF	-	TRBV11-2	TRBJ1-5	few
TGCGCCAGCAGCCAAGATCGGGCTAGCGGGAGAGTTGAGCAGTTCTTC	CASSQDRASGRVEQFF	TRBD2	TRBV4-3	TRBJ2-1	-
TGTGCCAGCAGCGTTGCAGGGATGGGGAATCAGCCCCAGCATTTT	CASSVAGMGNQPQHF	-	TRBV9	TRBJ1-5	few
TGTGCCAGCAGCTCAGCAAGGTCGGAGGCGGGAGCTTTCTTT	CASSSARSEAGAFF	-	TRBV5-5	TRBJ1-1	few
TGTGCCAGCAGCGGACTGAGTCGGGAAGATACGCAGTATTTT	CASSGLSREDTQYF	-	TRBV2	TRBJ2-3	few
TGTGCCAGCAGTTTACCCAGGGCCCCAGGTAGCTTC	CASSLPRAPGSF	-	TRBV28	TRBJ2-1	few
TGTGCCAGCAAACGAGCCTTCAGGGACACCGGGGAGCTGTTTTTT	CASKRAFRDTGELFF	-	TRBV12-3/TRBV12-4	TRBJ2-2	few
TGTGCCAGCTTTGTTATCGGAACCCTAGGGGACACTGAAGCTTTCTTT	CASFVIGTLGDTEAFF	-	TRBV7-9	TRBJ1-1	few
TGCGCCAGCAGCCAAGTGCCAGGGGGCAATCAGCCCCAGCATTTT	CASSQVPGGNQPQHF	-	TRBV4-3	TRBJ1-5	-
TGTGCCAGCAGTTTTATCCCGGGGAGGGAACAGAACACTGAAGCTTTCTTT	CASSFIPGREQNTEAFF	-	TRBV28	TRBJ1-1	few
TGTGCCACTAAAAACCAAGCTGGCCTTTTTGACTACACCTTC	CATKNQAGLFDYTF	-	TRBV19	TRBJ1-2	few
TGTGCCAGCAGCTACAAACTGAGGGGGGGTAGGGCTAACTACGAGCAGTACTTC	CASSYKLRGGRANYEQYF	-	TRBV7-2	TRBJ2-7	many
TGTGCCAGTGGACAGGCGTCCTACGAGCAGTACTTC	CASGQASYEQYF	TRBD1	TRBV25-1	TRBJ2-7	few
TGTGCCAGCAGTGAATCTGGGGACAGTTTCTATGGCTACACCTTC	CASSESGDSFYGYTF	TRBD1	TRBV25-1	TRBJ1-2	few
TGTGCCAGCAGCCCCGGGACTCGGGAGCAGTTCTTC	CASSPGTREQFF	-	TRBV12-3/TRBV12-4	TRBJ2-1	-
TGTGCCAGCAGCTTATATAAGGGGCCCTACGAGCAGTACTTC	CASSLYKGPYEQYF	-	TRBV7-9	TRBJ2-7	-
TGTGCCAGCAGTTTAGATTCGGCCGCAGGATACAATGAGCAGTTCTTC	CASSLDSAAGYNEQFF	-	TRBV12-3/TRBV12-4	TRBJ2-1	-
TGCGCCAGCAGCTTGGTACAGAACTCCTACAATGAGCAGTTCTTC	CASSLVQNSYNEQFF	-	TRBV5-1	TRBJ2-1	few
TGTGCCAGCAGCCGCAAGCCCATCCCGGGACTAGCGGTCTTC	CASSRKPIPGLAVF	TRBD2	TRBV7-9	TRBJ2-7	-
TGTGCCAGCGTTCGGCGGGGCGATGGCGGGGAGCTGTTTTTT	CASVRRGDGGELFF	-	TRBV5-5	TRBJ2-2	few
TGTGCCACCAGTCCAGCGGGACTCCACGAGCAGTACTTC	CATSPAGLHEQYF	TRBD2	TRBV24-1	TRBJ2-7	few
TGTGCCAGCAGTACGATAAGCCTCGGGACTCCTAAGGCCGGGGAGCTGTTTTTT	CASSTISLGTPKAGELFF	-	TRBV25-1	TRBJ2-2	many
TGTGCCAGCAGCCCAACTCCAGGGGCCCCATCCTACGAGCAGTACTTC	CASSPTPGAPSYEQYF	-	TRBV7-2	TRBJ2-7	-
TGTGCCAGCAGCCCGCGGGGGGGAGCCAGCACAGATACGCAGTATTTT	CASSPRGGASTDTQYF	TRBD2	TRBV9	TRBJ2-3	-
TGTGCCAGCAGCATCGGGACAGTGGGTAACTATGGCTACACCTTC	CASSIGTVGNYGYTF	TRBD1	TRBV9	TRBJ1-2	-
TGCAGTGCTAGAGGGCCCGCGGGAGGTAGCACAGATACGCAGTATTTT	CSARGPAGGSTDTQYF	TRBD2	TRBV20-1	TRBJ2-3	-
TGTGCCAGCAGTACCCGGGGAGCGGGAGGGATCGGGGAGCTGTTTTTT	CASSTRGAGGIGELFF	TRBD2	TRBV6-1	TRBJ2-2	few
TGCAGTGCGAACCCAGACAGAAATCAGCCCCAGCATTTT	CSANPDRNQPQHF	-	TRBV20-1	TRBJ1-5	few
TGTGCCAGCAGCCCCCTGATGGGGGTTTACTACAATGAGCAGTTCTTC	CASSPLMGVYYNEQFF	-	TRBV4-2	TRBJ2-1	-
TGTGCCAGCTCACCAGAACCTCTAGATACGCAGTATTTT	CASSPEPLDTQYF	-	TRBV18	TRBJ2-3	-
TGTGCCAGCAGCCTCGCAACTAGCGGAGAGCAGTTCTTC	CASSLATSGEQFF	TRBD2	TRBV7-3	TRBJ2-1	-
TGTGCCAGCAGCTTAGGGGGCGCGAACACCGGGGAGCTGTTTTTT	CASSLGGANTGELFF	-	TRBV7-2	TRBJ2-2	many
TGTGCCAGCAGCTTAGCGAGCGAGGTACGCCTAGCGGAGACCCAGTACTTC	CASSLASEVRLAETQYF	-	TRBV7-2	TRBJ2-5	few
TGTGCCAGCAGCTCTAGCGGACAGGCCTACGAGCAGTACTTC	CASSSSGQAYEQYF	-	TRBV7-2	TRBJ2-7	few